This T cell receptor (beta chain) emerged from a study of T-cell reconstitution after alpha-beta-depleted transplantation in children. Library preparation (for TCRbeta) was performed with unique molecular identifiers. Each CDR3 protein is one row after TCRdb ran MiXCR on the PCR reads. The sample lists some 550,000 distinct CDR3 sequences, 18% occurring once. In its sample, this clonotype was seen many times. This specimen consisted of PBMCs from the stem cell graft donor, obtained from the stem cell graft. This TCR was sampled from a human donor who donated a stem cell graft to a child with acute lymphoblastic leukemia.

Here the CDR3 DNA reads TGTGCCAGCAGCCCAGGACAGGGGAACTATGGCTACACCTTC. Amino acids: CASSPGQGNYGYTF. This chain links TRBV18 with TRBJ1-2; 9 positions agree with TRBD1. Trimming cost V 8 bases and J 2 bases; bases outside gene matches: 6. The CDR3 is made up of 14 amino acids. Germline CDR1 KGHSH, CDR2 LQKENI.